A single T cell receptor beta chain is shown here with its context. Its antigen is currently unknown. This specimen comes from a study of cytomegalovirus exposure and HLA in healthy donors. The PCR was carried out with 60 Vbeta primers and 13 Jbeta primers. Method: immunoSEQ multiplex PCR; TCRdb's copy keeps in-frame clones and lacks some. The sample shows about 150,000 clones, around 59% of them seen only once. The CDR3 sequence is 13 residues long. The junction had 2 bases not matched to a gene; V was cut back by 5 bases and J by 8 bases. Germline CDR1 SSHAT, CDR2 FNYEAQ (reference sequence). Study-wide points: A reported reduction in N-insertions relative to the roughly 700-donor mean was seen in an Asian-associated ancestry cluster in a later analysis. Later on, an analysis showed TCR association rates differing by HLA locus, with DRB1 the most and HLA-C the fewest. There were three CMV-associated chains whose specificity for CMV antigens was confirmed in vitro.

The donors (healthy individuals) were bone marrow donors. This TCR was sampled from a male donor in good health and CMV-seronegative. The V gene is TRBV7-7, the J gene TRBJ1-4, with 10 bases aligning to TRBD1. Sequencing used PBMCs. The CDR3 region is CASSRTGGEKLFF. The CDR3 nucleotides read TGTGCCAGCAGCCGGACAGGGGGGGAAAAACTGTTTTTT.